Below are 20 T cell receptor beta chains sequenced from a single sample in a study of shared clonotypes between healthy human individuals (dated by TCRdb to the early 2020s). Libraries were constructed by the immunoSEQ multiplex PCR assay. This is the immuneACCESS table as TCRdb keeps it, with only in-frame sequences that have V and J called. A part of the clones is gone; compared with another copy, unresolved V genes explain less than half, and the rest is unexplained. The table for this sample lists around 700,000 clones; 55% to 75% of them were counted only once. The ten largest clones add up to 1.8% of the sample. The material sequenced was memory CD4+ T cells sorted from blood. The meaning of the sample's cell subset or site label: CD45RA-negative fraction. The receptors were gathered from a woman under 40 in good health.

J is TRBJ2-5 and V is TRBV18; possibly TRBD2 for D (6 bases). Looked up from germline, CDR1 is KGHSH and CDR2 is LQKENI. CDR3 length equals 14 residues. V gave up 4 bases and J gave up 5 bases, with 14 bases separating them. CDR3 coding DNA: TGTGCCAGCTCACGTTTTACGGGAGTCGAGACCCAGTACTTC. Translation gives CASSRFTGVETQYF.

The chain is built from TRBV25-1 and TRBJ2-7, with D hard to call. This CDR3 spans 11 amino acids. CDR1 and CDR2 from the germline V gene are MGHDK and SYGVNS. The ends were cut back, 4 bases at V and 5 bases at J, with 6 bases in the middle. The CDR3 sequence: CASSAIDEQYF. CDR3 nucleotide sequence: TGTGCCAGCAGTGCTATCGACGAGCAGTACTTC.

The CDR3 loop is CASSFSGNQPQHF. The CDR3 DNA is TGTGCCAGCAGCTTTTCAGGCAATCAGCCCCAGCATTTT. The chain has TRBV5-8 and TRBJ1-5; no clear D gene. The CDR3 totals 13 residues. Germline-derived CDR1 and CDR2 are SGHTS and YDEGEE. Between the trimmed V and J ends, which lost 2 bases and 2 bases, there was a span of 5 bases. Full variable domain (missing parts from reference TRBV5-8 and TRBJ1-5): EAGVTQSPTHLIKTRGQQATLRCSPISGHTSVYWYQQALGLGLQFLLWYDEGEERNRGNFPPRFSGRQFPNYSSELNVNALELEDSALYLCASSFSGNQPQHFGDGTRLSIL.

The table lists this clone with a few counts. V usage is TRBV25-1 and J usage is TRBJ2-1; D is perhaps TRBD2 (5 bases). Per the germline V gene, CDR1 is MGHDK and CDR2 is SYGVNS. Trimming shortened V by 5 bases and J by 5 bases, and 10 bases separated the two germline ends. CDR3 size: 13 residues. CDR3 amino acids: CASSNSRDNEQFF. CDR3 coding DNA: TGTGCCAGCAGTAATTCGAGGGACAATGAGCAGTTCTTC.

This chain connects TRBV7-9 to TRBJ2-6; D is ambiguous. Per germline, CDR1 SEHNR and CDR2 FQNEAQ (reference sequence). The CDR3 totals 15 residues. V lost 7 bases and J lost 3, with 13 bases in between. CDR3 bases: TGTGCCAGCACCGCCGGGTCCCATGGGGCCAACGTCCTGACTTTC. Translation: CASTAGSHGANVLTF.

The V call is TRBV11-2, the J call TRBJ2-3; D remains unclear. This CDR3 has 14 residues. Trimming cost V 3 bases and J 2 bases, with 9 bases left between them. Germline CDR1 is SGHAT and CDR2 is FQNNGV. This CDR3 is CASSFGGNTDTQYF. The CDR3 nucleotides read TGTGCCAGCAGCTTTGGTGGCAACACAGATACGCAGTATTTT.

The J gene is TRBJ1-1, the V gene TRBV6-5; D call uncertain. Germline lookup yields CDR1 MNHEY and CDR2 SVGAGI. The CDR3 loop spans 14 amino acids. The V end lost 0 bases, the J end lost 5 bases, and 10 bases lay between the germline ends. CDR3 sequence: CASSYSYQETEAFF. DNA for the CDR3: TGTGCCAGCAGTTACTCGTACCAGGAAACTGAAGCTTTCTTT.

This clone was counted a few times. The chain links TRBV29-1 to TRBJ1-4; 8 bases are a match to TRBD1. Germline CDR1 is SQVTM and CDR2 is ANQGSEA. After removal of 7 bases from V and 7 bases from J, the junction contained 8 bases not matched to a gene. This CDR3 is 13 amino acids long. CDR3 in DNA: TGCAGCGCCGACAGGGGTGGGGGTGAAAAACTGTTTTTT. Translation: CSADRGGGEKLFF.

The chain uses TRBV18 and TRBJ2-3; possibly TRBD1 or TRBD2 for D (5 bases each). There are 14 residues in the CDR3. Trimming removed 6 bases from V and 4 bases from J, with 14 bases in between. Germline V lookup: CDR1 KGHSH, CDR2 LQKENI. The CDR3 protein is CASSPEGSADTQYF. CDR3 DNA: TGTGCCAGCTCCCCCGAGGGGAGCGCAGATACGCAGTATTTT. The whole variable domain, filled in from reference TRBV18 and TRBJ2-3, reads NAGVMQNPRHLVRRRGQEARLRCSPMKGHSHVYWYRQLPEEGLKFMVYLQKENIIDESGMPKERFSAEFPKEGPSILRIQQVVRGDSAAYFCASSPEGSADTQYFGPGTRLTVL.

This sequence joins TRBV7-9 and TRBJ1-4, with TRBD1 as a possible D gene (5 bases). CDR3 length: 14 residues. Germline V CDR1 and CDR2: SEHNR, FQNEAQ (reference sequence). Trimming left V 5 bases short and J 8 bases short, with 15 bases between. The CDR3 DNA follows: TGTGCCAGCAGCCCCGGGCAGGGAAGCGAAAAACTGTTTTTT. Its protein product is CASSPGQGSEKLFF.

This CDR3 reads CASSEVSGNQPQHF. The CDR3 nucleotides read TGTGCCAGCAGTGAGGTTTCAGGTAATCAGCCCCAGCATTTT. This chain connects TRBV2 to TRBJ1-5, with no clear D. The V end was cut by 3 bases, the J end by 4 bases, with 10 bases between. From germline, CDR1 is SNHLY and CDR2 FYNNEI. The CDR3 is 14 residues long.

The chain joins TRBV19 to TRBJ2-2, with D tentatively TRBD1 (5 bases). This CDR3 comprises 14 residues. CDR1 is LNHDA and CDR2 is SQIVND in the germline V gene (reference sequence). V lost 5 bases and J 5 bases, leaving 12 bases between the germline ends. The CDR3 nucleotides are TGTGCCAGTAGTCCTCAACAGGTTACCGGGGAGCTGTTTTTT. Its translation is CASSPQQVTGELFF. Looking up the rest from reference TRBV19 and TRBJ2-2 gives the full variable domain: DGGITQSPKYLFRKEGQNVTLSCEQNLNHDAMYWYRQDPGQGLRLIYYSQIVNDFQKGDIAEGYSVSREKKESFPLTVTSAQKNPTAFYLCASSPQQVTGELFFGEGSRLTVL.

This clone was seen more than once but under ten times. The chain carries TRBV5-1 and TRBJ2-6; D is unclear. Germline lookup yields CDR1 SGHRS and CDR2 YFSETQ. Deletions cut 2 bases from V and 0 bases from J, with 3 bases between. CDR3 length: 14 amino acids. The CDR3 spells CASSLSSGANVLTF. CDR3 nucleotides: TGCGCCAGCAGCTTAAGCTCTGGGGCCAACGTCCTGACTTTC. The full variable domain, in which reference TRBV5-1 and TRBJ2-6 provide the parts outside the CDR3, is KAGVTQTPRYLIKTRGQQVTLSCSPISGHRSVSWYQQTPGQGLQFLFEYFSETQRNKGNFPGRFSGRQFSNSRSEMNVSTLELGDSALYLCASSLSSGANVLTFGAGSRLTVL.

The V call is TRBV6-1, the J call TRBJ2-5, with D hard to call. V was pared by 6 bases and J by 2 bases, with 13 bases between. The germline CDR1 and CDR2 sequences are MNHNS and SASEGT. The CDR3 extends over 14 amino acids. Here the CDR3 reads CASSARILQETQYF. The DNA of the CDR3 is TGTGCCAGCAGCGCCAGGATTCTGCAAGAGACCCAGTACTTC.

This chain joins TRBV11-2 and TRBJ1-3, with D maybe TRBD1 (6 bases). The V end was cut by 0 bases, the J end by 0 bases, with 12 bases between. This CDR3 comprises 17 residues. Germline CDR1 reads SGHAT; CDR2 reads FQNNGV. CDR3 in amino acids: CASSLELGANSGNTIYF. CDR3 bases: TGTGCCAGCAGCTTAGAGCTGGGGGCGAACTCTGGAAACACCATATATTTT.

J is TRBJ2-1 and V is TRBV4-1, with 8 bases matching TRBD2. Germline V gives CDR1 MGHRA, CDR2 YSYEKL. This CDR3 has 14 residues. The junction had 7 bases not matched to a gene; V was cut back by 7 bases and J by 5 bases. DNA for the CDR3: TGCGCCAGCAAGAGAGCGGGAGCAAACAATGAGCAGTTCTTC. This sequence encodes CASKRAGANNEQFF.

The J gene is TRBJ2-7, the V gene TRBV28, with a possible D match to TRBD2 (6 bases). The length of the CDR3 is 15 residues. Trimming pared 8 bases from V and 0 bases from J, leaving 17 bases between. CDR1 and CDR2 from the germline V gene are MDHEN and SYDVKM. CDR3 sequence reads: CASLGSGSLSYEQYF. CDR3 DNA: TGTGCCAGCTTGGGGAGCGGGTCCCTCTCCTACGAGCAGTACTTC.

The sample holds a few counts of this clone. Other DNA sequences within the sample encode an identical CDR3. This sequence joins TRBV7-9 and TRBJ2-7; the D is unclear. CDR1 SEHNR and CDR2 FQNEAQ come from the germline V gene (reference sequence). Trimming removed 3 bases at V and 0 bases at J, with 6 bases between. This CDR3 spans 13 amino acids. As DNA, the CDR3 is TGTGCCAGCAGCTTGGCCGACTCCTACGAGCAGTACTTC. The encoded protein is CASSLADSYEQYF.

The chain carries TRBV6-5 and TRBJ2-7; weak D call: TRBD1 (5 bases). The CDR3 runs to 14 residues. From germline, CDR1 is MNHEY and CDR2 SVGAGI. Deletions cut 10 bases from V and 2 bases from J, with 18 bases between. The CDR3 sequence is CATGWTPYPYEQYF. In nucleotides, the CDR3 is TGTGCCACCGGATGGACACCTTACCCCTACGAGCAGTACTTC.

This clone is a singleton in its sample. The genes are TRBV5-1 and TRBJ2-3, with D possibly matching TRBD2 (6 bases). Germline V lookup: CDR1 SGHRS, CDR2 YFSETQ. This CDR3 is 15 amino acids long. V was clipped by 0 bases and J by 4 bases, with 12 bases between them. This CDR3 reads CASSLGQRAADTQYF. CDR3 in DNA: TGCGCCAGCAGCTTGGGACAGCGGGCCGCAGATACGCAGTATTTT.